Listed here are 30 T cell receptor beta chains from one sample, sequenced in a study of blood T cell repertoires in COVID-19. Libraries were prepared by immunoSEQ multiplex PCR; TCRdb keeps only in-frame clonotypes and omits some of them. The data hold about 180,000 clones, with roughly nine tenths observed a single time. Sample: peripheral blood. The receptors stem from a woman in her thirties with active or convalescent COVID-19.

The chain is built from TRBV4-1 and TRBJ1-3, with unresolved D. CDR1 and CDR2 from the germline V gene are MGHRA and YSYEKL. There are 14 residues in the CDR3. V was shortened by 1 base and J by 3 bases, with 7 bases between the two germline ends. The CDR3 spells CASSQGALGNTIYF. The CDR3 coding sequence is TGCGCCAGCAGCCAAGGGGCCCTTGGAAACACCATATATTTT.

This clone was picked up a small number of times. The chain has TRBV7-2 and TRBJ2-1; weak D call: TRBD2 (5 bases). V was trimmed by 4 bases and J by 2 bases, leaving 15 bases between them. The CDR3 has 16 residues. CDR1 and CDR2 from the germline V gene are SGHTA and FQGNSA. CDR3 nucleotides: TGTGCCAGCAGCTCCTTTGTAGCGTCAGCCTACAATGAGCAGTTCTTC. Its translation: CASSSFVASAYNEQFF.

The chain has TRBV5-1 and TRBJ1-3, with 8 bases identical to TRBD1. This CDR3 spans 17 amino acids. Per germline, CDR1 SGHRS and CDR2 YFSETQ. The junction had 9 bases not matched to a gene; V was cut back by 4 bases and J by 0 bases. CDR3 nucleotides: TGCGCCAGCAGCAAACTTGGACAGGGAAGCTCTGGAAACACCATATATTTT. Translating gives CASSKLGQGSSGNTIYF.

V gene TRBV6-5 combines with J gene TRBJ1-1, with 9 bases lining up with TRBD1. The V and J ends lost 6 bases and 4 bases, in that order; junction bases with no gene match: 6. The CDR3 consists of 14 residues. Germline V gives CDR1 MNHEY, CDR2 SVGAGI. The CDR3 DNA reads as TGTGCCAGCAGCTTACAGGGGGCGGCCACTGAAGCTTTCTTT. It encodes CASSLQGAATEAFF.

V usage is TRBV28 and J usage is TRBJ2-1, with TRBD2 matching 7 bases. This CDR3 is built from 14 residues. Per germline, CDR1 MDHEN and CDR2 SYDVKM. The ends lost 5 bases at V and 6 bases at J; junction bases unmatched: 7. CDR3 DNA: TGTGCCAGCAGTAGGGGCGGGAGTCTCAATGAGCAGTTCTTC. It is translated as CASSRGGSLNEQFF.

CDR3 DNA sequence: TGTGCCATCAGTGAGTTCCAGGGTGAAAAACTGTTTTTT. This sequence encodes CAISEFQGEKLFF. This chain connects TRBV10-3 to TRBJ1-4, with a weak D call TRBD1 (5 bases). Trimming removed 1 base from V and 7 bases from J, with 7 bases in between. There are 13 residues in the CDR3. Germline V gene lookup returns CDR1 ENHRY and CDR2 SYGVKD.

The V call is TRBV19, the J call TRBJ2-1; a weak D match, TRBD2 (7 bases). CDR1 is LNHDA, CDR2 SQIVND, per germline (reference sequence). V lost 9 bases, J lost 9 bases, and 21 bases lay in between. The CDR3 is 14 residues long. The CDR3 reads CASKKQGGRGEQFF. For the CDR3, the DNA is TGTGCCAGCAAAAAACAGGGAGGGAGAGGTGAGCAGTTCTTC.

The chain employs TRBV13 and TRBJ2-2, with a possible D match to TRBD2 (6 bases). Germline values: CDR1 PRHDT, CDR2 FYEKMQ (reference sequence). The CDR3 contains 15 residues. V was shortened by 5 bases and J by 4 bases, with 14 bases between the two germline ends. For the CDR3, the DNA is TGTGCCAGCAGCACAGCGGGTTTTTCCACCGGGGAGCTGTTTTTT. It yields the protein CASSTAGFSTGELFF.

CDR3 residues: CASSIAPGGGLLQSSYNSPLHF. DNA for the CDR3: TGTGCCAGTAGTATAGCGCCGGGCGGGGGGCTACTACAGAGCTCCTATAATTCACCCCTCCACTTT. The chain uses TRBV19 and TRBJ1-6, with D maybe TRBD1 (6 bases). CDR1 is LNHDA, CDR2 SQIVND, per germline (reference sequence). The CDR3 runs to 22 residues. V dropped 1 base and J dropped 0 bases, with 25 bases sitting between them. Combining the CDR3 with reference TRBV19 and TRBJ1-6 gives the whole variable domain DGGITQSPKYLFRKEGQNVTLSCEQNLNHDAMYWYRQDPGQGLRLIYYSQIVNDFQKGDIAEGYSVSREKKESFPLTVTSAQKNPTAFYLCASSIAPGGGLLQSSYNSPLHFGNGTRLTVT.

J is TRBJ2-3 and V is TRBV25-1, with 8 bases aligning to TRBD2. V dropped 3 bases and J dropped 5; count of bases not matched to a gene: 7. Germline V CDR1 and CDR2: MGHDK, SYGVNS. The CDR3 has 15 amino acids. The CDR3 nucleotides read TGTGCCAGCAGTGATCTAGCGGGTATTGGAGATACGCAGTATTTT. It codes for CASSDLAGIGDTQYF.

The V gene is TRBV5-4, the J gene TRBJ2-7; D remains unclear. Germline lookup yields CDR1 SGHNT and CDR2 YYREEE (reference sequence). The ends were cut back, 4 bases at V and 0 bases at J, with 8 bases in the middle. This CDR3 contains 13 residues. The CDR3 DNA reads as TGTGCCAGCAGCCGTCTAAGCTCCTACGAGCAGTACTTC. This codes for CASSRLSSYEQYF.

This sequence joins TRBV19 and TRBJ1-6; D unresolved. The CDR3 spans 15 residues. The V and J ends lost 4 bases and 7 bases respectively, with 14 bases between them. CDR1 is LNHDA and CDR2 is SQIVND in the germline V gene (reference sequence). The CDR3 DNA reads TGTGCCAGTAGTACAGCTCGGGAGTTGAATTCACCCCTCCACTTT. Amino acid sequence: CASSTARELNSPLHF.

This chain links TRBV7-9 with TRBJ1-3; TRBD1 might be the D (5 bases). In germline, CDR1 is SEHNR, CDR2 FQNEAQ (reference sequence). The V and J ends lost 5 bases and 0 bases respectively, with 11 bases between them. The length of the CDR3 is 15 residues. CDR3 in amino acids: CASSGHPSSGNTIYF. In DNA, the CDR3 is TGTGCCAGCAGCGGACACCCGAGCTCTGGAAACACCATATATTTT. The full variable domain, in which reference TRBV7-9 and TRBJ1-3 provide the parts outside the CDR3, is DTGVSQNPRHKITKRGQNVTFRCDPISEHNRLYWYRQTLGQGPEFLTYFQNEAQLEKSRLLSDRFSAERPKGSFSTLEIQRTEQGDSAMYLCASSGHPSSGNTIYFGEGSWLTVV.

The J gene is TRBJ1-2, the V gene TRBV19; D is uncertain. The CDR3 loop spans 17 amino acids. Germline V gives CDR1 LNHDA, CDR2 SQIVND (reference sequence). V was trimmed by 2 bases and J by 0 bases, leaving 16 bases between them. The CDR3 protein is CASSISTWAKANYGYTF. The CDR3 nucleotides read TGTGCCAGTAGTATAAGCACCTGGGCGAAAGCTAACTATGGCTACACCTTC.

This clone has only a few counts. This rearrangement joins TRBV5-1 to TRBJ2-5; D unresolved. CDR1 SGHRS and CDR2 YFSETQ come from the germline V gene. The CDR3 sequence is 14 residues long. The germline V and J ends were trimmed by 1 base and 2 bases, with 9 bases remaining between them. The CDR3 DNA sequence: TGCGCCAGCAGCTTGATGGCAGATCAAGAGACCCAGTACTTC. As protein: CASSLMADQETQYF.

The V and J genes are TRBV6-5 and TRBJ2-3; no firm D call. CDR3 length: 15 residues. Germline CDR1 MNHEY, CDR2 SVGAGI. V gave up 7 bases and J gave up 6 bases, with 20 bases separating them. This chain's CDR3 is CASKRFNIPEDTQYF. DNA for the CDR3: TGTGCCAGCAAAAGGTTTAACATCCCGGAGGATACGCAGTATTTT.

The sample holds one count of this clone. The V call is TRBV15, the J call TRBJ2-5, with a tentative D call TRBD2 (7 bases). Trimming removed 0 bases from V and 4 bases from J, with 12 bases in between. The CDR3 runs to 15 residues. Germline V CDR1 and CDR2: LNHNV, YYDKDF (reference sequence). CDR3 sequence (DNA): TGTGCCACCAGCAGAGAAGGGGGAGGGCCAGAGACCCAGTACTTC. Translating it yields CATSREGGGPETQYF.

This chain connects TRBV5-1 to TRBJ2-3, with D possibly being TRBD1 (5 bases). Trimming left V 5 bases short and J 4 bases short, with 14 bases between. The CDR3 runs to 14 residues. Germline CDR1 is SGHRS and CDR2 is YFSETQ. Here the CDR3 reads CASSPTGGADTQYF. CDR3 coding DNA: TGCGCCAGCAGTCCTACAGGTGGGGCAGATACGCAGTATTTT.

This chain uses TRBV6-5 with TRBJ1-3; unclear D gene. V was clipped by 0 bases and J by 3 bases, with 9 bases between them. Germline V lookup: CDR1 MNHEY, CDR2 SVGAGI. The CDR3 runs 15 residues. This CDR3 reads CASSYSYSYGNTIYF. The CDR3 DNA follows: TGTGCCAGCAGTTACTCCTATTCTTATGGAAACACCATATATTTT.

This chain uses TRBV28 with TRBJ1-4, with D perhaps TRBD1 (5 bases). In germline, CDR1 is MDHEN, CDR2 SYDVKM. This CDR3 region has 13 residues. V was shortened by 2 bases and J by 8 bases, with 9 bases between the two germline ends. CDR3 sequence reads: CASSLVGLEKLFF. In DNA, the CDR3 is TGTGCCAGCAGTTTAGTGGGACTCGAAAAACTGTTTTTT.

The CDR3 spells CAWRAGSRTDTQYF. The CDR3 nucleotides are TGTGCCTGGCGAGCCGGGTCGAGGACAGATACGCAGTATTTT. This chain uses TRBV30 with TRBJ2-3; D remains ambiguous. CDR1 is GTSNPN and CDR2 is SVGIG in the germline V gene (reference sequence). The CDR3 loop spans 14 amino acids. V dropped 5 bases and J dropped 3 bases, with 15 bases sitting between them.

The rearrangement joins TRBV6-5 to TRBJ2-5, with D perhaps TRBD2 (5 bases). V was trimmed by 0 bases and J by 5 bases, leaving 13 bases between them. The CDR3 loop spans 15 amino acids. CDR1 is MNHEY and CDR2 is SVGAGI in the germline V gene. The chain's CDR3 is CASSYSISGGETQYF. CDR3 DNA: TGTGCCAGCAGTTACTCGATTTCTGGAGGCGAGACCCAGTACTTC.

This clone was detected once. The chain has TRBV7-9 and TRBJ1-1, with 7 bases aligning to TRBD1. Germline values: CDR1 SEHNR, CDR2 FQNEAQ (reference sequence). The V segment lost 4 bases and the J segment 5 bases; nucleotides outside the gene matches: 7. The CDR3 sequence is 14 residues long. CDR3: CASSSTGVWTEAFF. CDR3 nucleotide sequence: TGTGCCAGCAGCTCAACAGGGGTGTGGACTGAAGCTTTCTTT.

This clone was counted once. The chain combines TRBV20-1 with TRBJ2-7, with D unclear. CDR3 length equals 13 residues. The germline CDR1 and CDR2 sequences are DFQATT and SNEGSKA (reference sequence). With 3 bases removed from V and 2 bases from J, the gap between germline ends came to 11 bases. CDR3 in amino acids: CSASIYGTYEQYF. DNA for the CDR3: TGCAGTGCTAGTATATATGGCACCTACGAGCAGTACTTC.

J is TRBJ2-5 and V is TRBV24-1; D may be TRBD2 (5 bases). The CDR3 is made up of 12 amino acids. V lost 3 bases to trimming and J lost 9 bases, with 10 bases between them. CDR1 and CDR2 from the germline V gene are KGHDR and SFDVKD. CDR3 sequence reads: CATSDGRGSQYF. CDR3 DNA sequence: TGTGCCACCAGTGATGGGCGAGGGTCCCAGTACTTC.

In the case of this clone: Additional DNA sequences in this sample encode the identical CDR3. The CDR3 sequence: CASSLGGTAYGYTF. The CDR3 DNA reads as TGCGCCAGCAGCTTGGGGGGCACCGCCTATGGCTACACCTTC. The chain joins TRBV5-1 to TRBJ1-2; the D gene is possibly TRBD1 (5 bases). The germline CDR1 and CDR2 sequences are SGHRS and YFSETQ. The CDR3 sequence is 14 residues long. V was trimmed by 0 bases and J by 4 bases, leaving 10 bases between them.

The sample holds one count of this clone. The rearrangement joins TRBV11-2 to TRBJ1-2, with TRBD1 matching 8 bases. V gave up 4 bases and J gave up 4 bases; unmatched junction bases: 2. This CDR3 comprises 13 residues. From germline, CDR1 is SGHAT and CDR2 FQNNGV. The DNA for the CDR3 is TGTGCCAGCAGCTCGGGACAGGTCTATGGCTACACCTTC. This sequence encodes CASSSGQVYGYTF.

The chain uses TRBV7-2 and TRBJ2-7; D is ambiguous. Germline assignment: CDR1 SGHTA and CDR2 FQGNSA. V gave up 1 base and J gave up 3 bases, with 4 bases separating them. This CDR3 has 12 amino acids. The CDR3 DNA reads as TGTGCCAGCAGCTTAGTCAGCTACGAGCAGTACTTC. Amino acids: CASSLVSYEQYF.

The chain links TRBV28 to TRBJ1-4; maybe TRBD1 (6 bases). The CDR3 covers 14 residues. CDR1 and CDR2 from the germline V gene are MDHEN and SYDVKM. V gave up 0 bases and J gave up 7 bases, with 9 bases separating them. CDR3 nucleotides: TGTGCCAGCAGTTTATGGCAAGGGGGTGAAAAACTGTTTTTT. The encoded protein is CASSLWQGGEKLFF.

The chain joins TRBV4-2 to TRBJ2-7, with 8 positions matching TRBD1. The CDR3 is made up of 15 amino acids. The trim removed 1 base at V and 4 bases at J, leaving 6 bases unmatched. The germline CDR1 and CDR2 sequences are LGHNA and YNFKEQ. This CDR3 reads CASSQGQRTGYEQYF. The CDR3 nucleotides read TGTGCCAGCAGCCAAGGGCAAAGGACAGGGTACGAGCAGTACTTC.